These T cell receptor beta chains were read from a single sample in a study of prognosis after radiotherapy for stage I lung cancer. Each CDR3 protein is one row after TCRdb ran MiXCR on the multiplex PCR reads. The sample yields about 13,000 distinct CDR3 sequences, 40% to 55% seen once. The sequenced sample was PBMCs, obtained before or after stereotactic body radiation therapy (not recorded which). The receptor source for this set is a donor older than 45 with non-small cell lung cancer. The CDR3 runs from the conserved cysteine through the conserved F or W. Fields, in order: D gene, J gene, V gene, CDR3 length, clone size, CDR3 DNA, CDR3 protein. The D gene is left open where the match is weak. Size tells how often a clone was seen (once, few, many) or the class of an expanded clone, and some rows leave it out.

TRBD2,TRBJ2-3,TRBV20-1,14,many,TGCAGTGTTCCGGGACTAGTCGGCACAGATACGCAGTATTTT,CSVPGLVGTDTQYF
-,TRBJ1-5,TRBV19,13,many,TGTGCCAGTAGTATCGCCAGGGATCAGCCCCAGCATTTT,CASSIARDQPQHF
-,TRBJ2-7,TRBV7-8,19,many,TGTGCCAGCAGCACATCTCCCGGGGACACGGGGTTGAGGTCCTACGAGCAGTACTTC,CASSTSPGDTGLRSYEQYF
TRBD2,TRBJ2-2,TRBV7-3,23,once,TGTGCCAGCAGCTTAAGGGGGGGGGGTCCTGCACTAGCGGGCCTTACGAACACCGGTGAGCTGTTTTTT,CASSLRGGGPALAGLTNTGELFF
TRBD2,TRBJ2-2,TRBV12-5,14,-,TGTGCTAGTGGTTTCGGACTAGTTACCGGGGAGCTGTTTTTT,CASGFGLVTGELFF
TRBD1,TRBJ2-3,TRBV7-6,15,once,TGTGCCAGCAGCTTAACTGTATGGACAGGAGATACGCAGTATTTT,CASSLTVWTGDTQYF
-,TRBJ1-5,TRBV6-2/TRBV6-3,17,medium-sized,TGTGCCAGCAGTTACTCAAGTGGGGGTGGGGGCAATCAGCCCCAGCATTTT,CASSYSSGGGGNQPQHF
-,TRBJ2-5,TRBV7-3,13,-,TGTGCCAGCAGCTCGGGGAGCGTGGAGACCCAGTACTTC,CASSSGSVETQYF
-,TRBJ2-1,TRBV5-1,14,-,TGCGCCAGCAGCTTGTGGGGTCCCGGAAATGAGCAGTTCTTC,CASSLWGPGNEQFF
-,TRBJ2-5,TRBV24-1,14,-,TGTGCCACCAATGATTTCCGGGGGCAAGAGACCCGGTACTTC,CATNDFRGQETRYF
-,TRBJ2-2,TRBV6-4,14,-,TGTGCCAGCAGTGAACAGTGGTGCACCGGGGAGCTGTTTTTT,CASSEQWCTGELFF
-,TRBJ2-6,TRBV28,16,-,TGTGCCAGCACCCGCGGCCGAGGAACTGGGGCCAACGTCCTGACTTTC,CASTRGRGTGANVLTF
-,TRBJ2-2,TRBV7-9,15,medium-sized,TGTGCCAGCAGCTTACTGGGGGGGAACACCGGGGAGCTGTTTTTT,CASSLLGGNTGELFF
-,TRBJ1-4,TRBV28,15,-,TGTGCCAGCAGTCTACCAACAGGGAGCGGTGAAAAACTGTTTTTT,CASSLPTGSGEKLFF
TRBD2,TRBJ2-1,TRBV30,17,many,TGTGCCTGTTCGCCATCCTGGACTAGCGGGGTTTACAATGAGCAGTTCTTC,CACSPSWTSGVYNEQFF
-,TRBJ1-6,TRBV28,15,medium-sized,TGTGCCAGCAGCCTCCCCACCTCCTATAATTCACCCCTCCACTTT,CASSLPTSYNSPLHF
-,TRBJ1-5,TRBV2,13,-,TGTACCAGCAGGCCTCATCAAAATCAGCCCCAGCATTTT,CTSRPHQNQPQHF
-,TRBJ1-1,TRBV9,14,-,TGTGCCAGCAGCGTAAATGACAGCCCGCCTGAAGCTTTCTTT,CASSVNDSPPEAFF
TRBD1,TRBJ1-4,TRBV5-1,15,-,TGCGCCAGCAGCTTGTTAGGGACAGGGGGCGGAAAACTGTTTTTT,CASSLLGTGGGKLFF
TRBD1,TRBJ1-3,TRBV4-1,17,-,TGCGCCAGCAGCCCCGGGACAGGGGGGCTCATTTTCAACACCATATATTTT,CASSPGTGGLIFNTIYF
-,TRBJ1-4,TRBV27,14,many,TGTGCCAGCAGTTTAGTTCCACTAAGTGGAAAACTGTTTTTT,CASSLVPLSGKLFF
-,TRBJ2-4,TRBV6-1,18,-,TGTGCCAGCAGTGCCGGGTGGTGGGCGGGATTTCCCAAAAACATTCAGTACTTC,CASSAGWWAGFPKNIQYF
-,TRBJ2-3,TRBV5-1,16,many,TGCGCCAGCAGCTTGTTATCCGCGGCCGGGGCAGATACGCAGTATTTT,CASSLLSAAGADTQYF
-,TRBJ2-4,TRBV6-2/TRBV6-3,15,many,TGTGCCAGCAGTTTCGGGACGGGGAGCAAAAACATTCAGTACTTC,CASSFGTGSKNIQYF
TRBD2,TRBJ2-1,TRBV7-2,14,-,TGTGCCAGCAGCTTATTTGGCGGGAGGGTTGAGCAGTTCTTC,CASSLFGGRVEQFF
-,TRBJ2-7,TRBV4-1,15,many,TGCGCCAGCAGCCAAGCCAAACAGAGTCCCTACGAGCAGTACTTC,CASSQAKQSPYEQYF
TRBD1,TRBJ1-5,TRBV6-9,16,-,TGTGCCAGCAGTTACGGGACAGGGTTTAGCAATCAGCCCCAGCATTTT,CASSYGTGFSNQPQHF
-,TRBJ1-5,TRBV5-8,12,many,TGTGCCAGCAGCTTAATCAATCAGCCCCAGCATTTT,CASSLINQPQHF
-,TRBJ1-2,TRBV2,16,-,TGTGCCAGCATCCCGCTCCGGTACAGCCCTAACTATGGCTACACCTTC,CASIPLRYSPNYGYTF
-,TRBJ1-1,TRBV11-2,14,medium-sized,TGTGCCAGCAGCTTCGAAGCTCGGGGCTCTGAAGCTTTCTTT,CASSFEARGSEAFF
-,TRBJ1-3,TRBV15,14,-,TGTGCCACCAGCAGAGGGACAGCTGGGGGGACCATATATTTT,CATSRGTAGGTIYF
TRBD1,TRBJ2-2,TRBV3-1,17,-,TGTGCCAGCAGCCAAACCTACAGGGGGCGGGTCACCGGGGAGCTGTTTTTT,CASSQTYRGRVTGELFF
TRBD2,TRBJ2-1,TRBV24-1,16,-,TGTGCCACCAGTGAACATAGCGGGACCCCCTACAATGAGCAGTTCTTC,CATSEHSGTPYNEQFF
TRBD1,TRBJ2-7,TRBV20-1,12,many,TGCAGTGGGACAGGGTCGGCCTACGAGCAGTACTTC,CSGTGSAYEQYF
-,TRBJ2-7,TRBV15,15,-,TGTGTCACCAGCAGAGAGCCAACAGGGTCTAGTGAGCAGTACTTC,CVTSREPTGSSEQYF
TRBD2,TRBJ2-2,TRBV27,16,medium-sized,TGTGCCAGCAGTCCGCGGGGGCTAGCGGGAGCCGGGGAGCTGTTTTTT,CASSPRGLAGAGELFF
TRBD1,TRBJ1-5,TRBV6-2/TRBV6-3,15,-,TGTGCCAGCAGTGAACCGGGACAGGGGAGTAAGCCCCAGCATTTT,CASSEPGQGSKPQHF